A selection of T cell receptor beta chains follows, all from one sample in a study of blood T cell repertoires in COVID-19. Assay: immunoSEQ multiplex PCR; the TCRdb copy retains only in-frame clones and omits some. This table holds roughly 50,000 clones, 70% to 90% found once. The sequencing input was peripheral blood. The receptors shown here come from a human donor in a cohort sampled during active COVID-19. Each CDR3 is given with its conserved first and last residue. D genes are given only for firm matches.

D	V	J	CDR3	DNA
TRBD2	TRBV14	TRBJ2-1	CASSPTSGGYNEQFF	TGTGCCAGCAGCCCAACTAGCGGGGGGTACAATGAGCAGTTCTTC
.	TRBV14	TRBJ1-1	CASSQAGSRENTEAFF	TGTGCCAGCAGCCAAGCGGGCTCTCGGGAGAACACTGAAGCTTTCTTT
TRBD1	TRBV5-4	TRBJ1-6	CASRRTGDNSPLHF	TGTGCCAGCAGACGGACAGGGGACAATTCACCCCTCCACTTT
.	TRBV13	TRBJ1-1	CASSPPVGGLAEAFF	TGTGCCAGCAGCCCACCGGTGGGGGGGTTGGCTGAAGCTTTCTTT
TRBD1	TRBV4-3	TRBJ2-7	CASSQGTGDYEQYF	TGCGCCAGCAGCCAAGGGACAGGGGACTACGAGCAGTACTTC
TRBD1	TRBV4-2	TRBJ1-4	CASSTGQGNEKLFF	TGTGCCAGCAGTACCGGACAGGGGAATGAAAAACTGTTTTTT
TRBD2	TRBV28	TRBJ2-7	CASGLAGGSYEQYF	TGTGCCAGCGGCTTGGCGGGGGGTTCCTACGAGCAGTACTTC
TRBD2	TRBV10-3	TRBJ2-5	CAISEGASGHQETQYF	TGTGCCATCAGTGAAGGGGCTAGCGGACATCAAGAGACCCAGTACTTC
.	TRBV19	TRBJ2-7	CASSIDANAYEQYF	TGTGCCAGTAGTATAGATGCGAATGCCTACGAGCAGTACTTC
.	TRBV5-4	TRBJ2-3	CASSLRGGGTDTQYF	TGTGCCAGCAGCTTAAGAGGAGGCGGCACAGATACGCAGTATTTT
TRBD2	TRBV5-4	TRBJ2-7	CASSFGGELGEQYF	TGTGCCAGCAGCTTTGGGGGGGAGCTAGGGGAGCAGTACTTC
.	TRBV7-2	TRBJ1-4	CASSLALTRYEKLFF	TGTGCCAGCAGCTTAGCGCTCACTCGCTATGAAAAACTGTTTTTT
.	TRBV19	TRBJ1-4	CGSAGRNEKLFF	TGTGGATCCGCAGGGAGGAATGAAAAACTGTTTTTT
TRBD1	TRBV19	TRBJ2-7	CASSIFGTGDFYEQYF	TGTGCCAGTAGTATCTTCGGGACAGGGGACTTCTACGAGCAGTACTTC
.	TRBV27	TRBJ1-2	CASSDSGSTYGYTF	TGTGCCAGCAGTGATTCGGGGTCTACCTATGGCTACACCTTC
.	TRBV9	TRBJ1-1	CASSFNGGDTEAFF	TGTGCCAGCAGCTTTAATGGGGGGGACACTGAAGCTTTCTTT
.	TRBV6-5	TRBJ1-1	CASTGVRSQNTEAFF	TGTGCCAGCACGGGGGTAAGAAGCCAGAACACTGAAGCTTTCTTT
.	TRBV7-2	TRBJ1-2	CASSLGGSGSNYGYTF	TGTGCCAGCAGCTTAGGAGGCTCTGGCTCGAACTATGGCTACACCTTC
.	TRBV2	TRBJ1-5	CASSNTGPDQPQHF	TGTGCCAGCAGCAACACAGGGCCCGATCAGCCCCAGCATTTT
.	TRBV7-2	TRBJ1-6	CASSLPVLGSPLHF	TGTGCCAGCAGCCTCCCGGTCCTAGGTTCACCCCTCCACTTT